This TCR beta chain was found in a study of blood T cell repertoires in COVID-19. Study overall: COVID-19 samples, acute and convalescent, were from the United States, Italy and Spain. T cells, B-cell-depleted T cells, or PBMCs supplied cDNA or gDNA.

From germline, CDR1 is SGHTA and CDR2 FQGNSA. This CDR3 has 15 amino acids. The ends were cut back, 3 bases at V and 0 bases at J, with 9 bases in the middle. Authors' methods: The assay estimated nucleated cells by amplifying reference gene primers. Clones were read by immunoSEQ multiplex PCR, and TCRdb kept only the in-frame ones, dropping some. From that table come the V and J calls and clone size; the DNA was used to work out D and trimming. Here the sample spans about 110,000 clones, roughly four fifths being singletons. The specimen sequenced was peripheral blood. The receptor was derived from a woman between 55 and 75 years old with acute or convalescent COVID-19. The chain uses TRBV7-2 and TRBJ1-3, with D hard to call. CDR3 in DNA: TGTGCCAGCAGCTTGTGGGCAGTCTCTGGAAACACCATATATTTT. Translated, it gives CASSLWAVSGNTIYF.